The subject of this entry is one T cell receptor beta chain. Its antigen target is currently unknown. Base quality data are lacking; no much larger clone is found one base away. The library was built by means of the immunoSEQ multiplex PCR assay. TCRbeta CDR3 sequencing was carried out by an external provider as a commercial service. The original methods were these. The analyses relied on productive nucleotide sequences along with amino acid sequences obtained through in silico translation. Diversity was quantified by Renyi entropy over a range of alpha values, with sample size equalised by taking the median of 200 repeated subsamples. Pairwise repertoire distance was calculated as one minus the Chao-modified Jaccard index to correct for under-sampling and was used for clustering. Frequency-weighted overlap with synovial clonotypes was computed at 200 sample sizes with 200 draws without replacement at each size, and the value at the size of the smaller sample was reported. TCRdb provides this immuneACCESS table in a form limited to in-frame rearrangements. Some clones are lacking; in checked studies, under half of them reflect an unresolved V gene, and why the rest are absent is not known. The DNA gave D and trimming, while V, J and clone size come from that table. The sample has 30,000 to 40,000 clones on record, 95% to 96% of them singletons. Of the sample, 0.15% to 0.2% falls within the top ten clones.

CDR3 length: 13 amino acids, cysteine to phenylalanine. The only DNA kept is the CDR3, 39 bases in frame from the first base. Taken from the germline V gene, the CDR1 and CDR2 loops are KGHSH and LQKENI. V was cut back by 3 bases and J by 8 bases, leaving a gap of 13 bases between them. The source of the sample is a study of circulating and synovial CD4+ cells in juvenile arthritis (dated by TCRdb to between 2013 and 2015). With respect to the entire study: TCRbeta CDR3 repertoires of circulating HLA-DR+ CD4 T cells, bulk blood CD4 T cells and synovial CD4 T cells were compared within each patient. Repertoire sequencing was performed with the aim of confirming enrichment of synovial clonotypes in a circulating synovial-like CD4 T cell subset. Overall results and qualifications from the work: Traditional Vbeta family usage analysis did not detect the difference between circulating pathogenic-like lymphocytes and bulk blood T cells. Lower diversity was observed in synovial and circulating pathogenic-like lymphocyte repertoires than in bulk blood CD4 repertoires, and some CPL samples were found to be as oligoclonal as synovium. Because overlap with synovium was found to increase with sequencing depth, the full repertoire overlap was likely underestimated by the measured shared-clonotype fractions. Circulating pathogenic-like lymphocytes clustered together with synovial T cells, and compared with bulk blood, the circulating pathogenic-like lymphocytes shared a substantially higher fraction of CDR3 sequences with synovium. Because T cell genome counts in CPL samples and bulk blood CD4 samples differed by at least an order of magnitude, sample-size effects were addressed.

The sequenced samples were obtained from patients with active juvenile idiopathic arthritis. Right after thawing, the cells went straight into sorting, and Live/Dead Fixable Near-IR Stain was used to exclude dead cells. The source is a human donor with juvenile idiopathic arthritis. The sequenced sample consisted of CD4+ T cells from blood. The chain uses TRBV18 and TRBJ1-2, with a tentative D gene TRBD1 over 5 matching bases. CDR3 region: CASSPDRPGGYTF. The DNA is as follows: TGTGCCAGCTCACCCGACAGACCTGGGGGCTACACCTTC.